This T cell receptor beta chain comes out of a study of regulatory T cells. Broader study findings: Patient repertoires had restricted TRB V-J pairs and skewed V and J usage, most in Tregs. Patient CD8+ T cells trended nonsignificantly toward lower Shannon entropy than control CD8+ cells.

Primers: 52 TRBV forward and 13 TRBJ reverse. Assay: immunoSEQ multiplex PCR; the TCRdb copy retains only in-frame clones and omits some. The sample records 10,000 or so clones, 84% being singletons. Autoimmunity was present in every CD3G-deficient patient, worse in two. At testing, patients were 2 to 39 years old, with reduced naive and increased memory T-cell proportions. Worth noting for this clone: No antigen is known for it.

CDR1 and CDR2 from the germline V gene are MNHNS and SASEGT. The CDR3 loop spans 15 amino acids. The V segment lost 4 bases and the J segment 5 bases; nucleotides outside the gene matches: 9. This chain links TRBV6-1 with TRBJ2-5; 8 bases are a match to TRBD1. The sequence came from a person between 18 and 35 years old with CD3G deficiency. Sequences were obtained from CD8+ T cells sorted from blood. Here the CDR3 DNA reads TGTGCCAGCAGTGTCCAACAGGGGGTTTGGGAGACCCAGTACTTC. Its protein product is CASSVQQGVWETQYF.